The 27 T cell receptor beta chains listed next were all sequenced from one sample in a study of blood T cell repertoires in COVID-19. Method: immunoSEQ multiplex PCR; TCRdb's copy keeps in-frame clones and lacks some. The sample has about 170,000 clones; around 80% are singletons. Sequenced input: PBMCs or T cells enriched from blood (not recorded which). The receptors come from a woman aged 45 to 65 in a cohort exposed to, infected with or recovered from COVID-19 (not recorded which).

The V and J genes are TRBV9 and TRBJ1-2; D is possibly TRBD1 (6 bases). The length of the CDR3 is 14 residues. CDR1 is SGDLS and CDR2 is YYNGEE in the germline V gene. Trimming took 0 bases from V and 3 from J, leaving 9 bases between them. The CDR3 bases are TGTGCCAGCAGCGTAGCCACAGGGTACTATGGCTACACCTTC. Protein sequence: CASSVATGYYGYTF.

In DNA form, the CDR3 reads TGTGCCAGCAGCGATGGACTAGCGGTACAAGAGACCCAGTACTTC. Its protein product is CASSDGLAVQETQYF. The V and J genes are TRBV9 and TRBJ2-5, with 10 bases fitting TRBD2. V trimming: 3 bases; J trimming: 2 bases; junction bases outside the gene matches: 4. Germline V lookup: CDR1 SGDLS, CDR2 YYNGEE. The CDR3 extends over 15 amino acids.

J is TRBJ2-1 and V is TRBV6-4; TRBD2 aligns across 7 bases. Germline CDR1 and CDR2: MRHNA and SNTAGT. The V gene end was trimmed by 6 bases and the J gene end by 8 bases; junction bases not matched to a gene: 4. The CDR3 has 12 residues. The CDR3 DNA follows: TGTGCCAGCAGGAGACTAGCCGATGAGCAGTTCTTC. Its translation is CASRRLADEQFF.

This clone was found once. The chain couples TRBV2 to TRBJ1-6; a weak D match, TRBD1 (6 bases). The germline V and J ends were trimmed by 7 bases and 5 bases, with 15 bases remaining between them. This CDR3 comprises 15 residues. The germline V gene encodes CDR1 SNHLY and CDR2 FYNNEI. Here the CDR3 DNA reads TGTGCCAGCATGGGGGGGCGGATCGATAATTCACCCCTCCACTTT. The encoded protein is CASMGGRIDNSPLHF.

This chain links TRBV27 with TRBJ1-1; the D gene is possibly TRBD1 (6 bases). The CDR3 spans 15 residues. Trimming shortened V by 0 bases and J by 7 bases, and 15 bases separated the two germline ends. The germline gives CDR1 MNHEY, CDR2 SMNVEV (reference sequence). Here the CDR3 reads CASSLSPSGAGEAFF. DNA of the CDR3: TGTGCCAGCAGTTTATCCCCTTCAGGGGCTGGTGAAGCTTTCTTT.

The chain employs TRBV5-5 and TRBJ2-5; 9 bases align to TRBD1. This CDR3 has 16 amino acids. V dropped 3 bases and J dropped 4; count of bases not matched to a gene: 10. Per the germline V gene, CDR1 is SGHKS and CDR2 is YYEKEE (reference sequence). The CDR3 region has the DNA TGTGCCAGCAGCTCCTGGACAGGGGTGGGGGGAGAGACCCAGTACTTC. Translation gives CASSSWTGVGGETQYF. Looking up the rest from reference TRBV5-5 and TRBJ2-5 gives the full variable domain: DAGVTQSPTHLIKTRGQQVTLRCSPISGHKSVSWYQQVLGQGPQFIFQYYEKEERGRGNFPDRFSARQFPNYSSELNVNALLLGDSALYLCASSSWTGVGGETQYFGPGTRLLVL.

The J gene is TRBJ1-3, the V gene TRBV30, with no clear D. Germline V gene data show CDR1 as GTSNPN and CDR2 as SVGIG (reference sequence). The CDR3 extends over 12 amino acids. Between the trimmed V and J ends, which lost 4 bases and 4 bases, there was a span of 8 bases. The CDR3 region has the DNA TGTGCCTGGAAGTCGGGGGGAAACACCATATATTTT. Amino acids: CAWKSGGNTIYF.

The genes are TRBV19 and TRBJ1-5; 7 nucleotides align to TRBD1. The ends lost 10 bases at V and 6 bases at J; junction bases unmatched: 15. CDR1 and CDR2 from the germline V gene are LNHDA and SQIVND (reference sequence). This CDR3 spans 15 amino acids. CDR3 bases: TGTGCCACCGAAGGGACAGTGCGATCGGGTCAGCCCCAGCATTTT. This sequence encodes CATEGTVRSGQPQHF.

This chain connects TRBV27 to TRBJ1-1; 8 bases are a match to TRBD1. With V trimmed by 3 bases and J by 0 bases, 6 bases remained unmatched. The CDR3 is 16 amino acids. The germline V gene encodes CDR1 MNHEY and CDR2 SMNVEV (reference sequence). CDR3 sequence reads: CASSFLGQGMNTEAFF. The DNA for the CDR3 is TGTGCCAGCAGTTTCCTCGGACAGGGTATGAACACTGAAGCTTTCTTT.

V usage is TRBV7-2 and J usage is TRBJ2-7; 9 positions agree with TRBD1. V was clipped by 5 bases and J by 3 bases; unmatched bases: 8. This CDR3 has 15 residues. The germline V gene encodes CDR1 SGHTA and CDR2 FQGNSA. CDR3 sequence reads: CASSVHGTGNYEQYF. As DNA, the CDR3 is TGTGCCAGCAGCGTACACGGGACAGGGAACTACGAGCAGTACTTC.

V usage is TRBV6-5 and J usage is TRBJ2-7; perhaps TRBD1 as D (6 bases). Germline lookup yields CDR1 MNHEY and CDR2 SVGAGI. This CDR3 spans 12 amino acids. V was trimmed by 8 bases and J by 6 bases, leaving 14 bases between them. CDR3 amino acids: CASGRQVSEQYF. The CDR3 DNA reads TGTGCCAGCGGAAGACAGGTTAGCGAGCAGTACTTC.

This clone appeared once. This rearrangement joins TRBV6-5 to TRBJ1-3; 10 bases match TRBD1. V shed 2 bases, J shed 1 base, and the junction held 2 bases outside the gene matches. The CDR3 is made up of 16 amino acids. In germline, CDR1 is MNHEY, CDR2 SVGAGI. The CDR3 loop reads CASSYGQGVSGNTIYF. CDR3 DNA: TGTGCCAGCAGTTACGGACAGGGGGTTTCTGGAAACACCATATATTTT.

V usage is TRBV19 and J usage is TRBJ2-1; 15 bases map to TRBD2. Trimming removed 6 bases from V and 5 bases from J; junction bases left unmatched: 8. Germline V gene sequence: CDR1 LNHDA, CDR2 SQIVND (reference sequence). This CDR3 comprises 17 residues. The CDR3 DNA reads as TGTGCCAGTAGGGGACTAGCGGGAGGATCTCCTAACAATGAGCAGTTCTTC. This translates into CASRGLAGGSPNNEQFF.

The CDR3 region has the DNA TGTGCCAGCAGTTTACGGGGGACTGAAGCTTTCTTT. Translated, it gives CASSLRGTEAFF. The chain employs TRBV12-3 or TRBV12-4 and TRBJ1-1; D perhaps matches TRBD1 (5 bases). The ends were cut back, 2 bases at V and 5 bases at J, with 6 bases in the middle. This CDR3 is 12 amino acids long.

V is TRBV6-6 and J is TRBJ1-4; TRBD1 agrees at 9 bases. CDR1 and CDR2 (germline): MNHNY, SVGAGI (reference sequence). The V and J ends lost 6 bases and 6 bases, in that order; junction bases with no gene match: 8. The CDR3 runs 15 residues. CDR3: CASSRVGQGDEKLFF. CDR3 DNA: TGTGCCAGCAGCCGAGTGGGACAGGGTGATGAAAAACTGTTTTTT.

This chain connects TRBV19 to TRBJ2-7; tentative D call: TRBD1 (6 bases). Germline V gene sequence: CDR1 LNHDA, CDR2 SQIVND (reference sequence). V was trimmed by 4 bases and J by 4 bases, leaving 17 bases between them. The CDR3 runs 15 residues. Written as DNA, the CDR3 is TGTGCCAGTAGTACCGAGACAGGTCCGCGGTACGAGCAGTACTTC. Amino acid sequence: CASSTETGPRYEQYF.

This clone showed up many times. The same CDR3 is also encoded by other DNA sequences in this sample. V usage is TRBV28 and J usage is TRBJ1-3, with D maybe TRBD1 (5 bases). Germline-derived CDR1 and CDR2 are MDHEN and SYDVKM. The CDR3 extends over 14 amino acids. The germline V and J ends were trimmed by 8 bases and 0 bases, with 11 bases remaining between them. CDR3 DNA sequence: TGTGCCAGCCATACAGGCTCCTCTGGAAACACCATATATTTT. This encodes CASHTGSSGNTIYF.

The chain links TRBV9 to TRBJ2-3, with 9 bases identical to TRBD2. CDR1 is SGDLS, CDR2 YYNGEE, per germline. V was pared by 3 bases and J by 3 bases, with 8 bases of the junction left unmatched. The CDR3 consists of 16 residues. The CDR3 nucleotides read TGTGCCAGCAGCGATGAGGGCGGGAGGGATACAGATACGCAGTATTTT. Translation gives CASSDEGGRDTDTQYF.

The chain recombines TRBV7-3 with TRBJ2-2; the D gene is possibly TRBD2 (5 bases). From germline, CDR1 is SGHTA and CDR2 FQGTGA. The V end lost 1 base, the J end lost 6 bases, and 12 bases lay between the germline ends. CDR3 size: 15 residues. CDR3 sequence (DNA): TGTGCCAGCAGCTTAAGAGCGGCCGGGGCCGGGGAGCTGTTTTTT. It is translated as CASSLRAAGAGELFF.

V and J are TRBV15 and TRBJ1-2; D remains ambiguous. The germline CDR1 and CDR2 sequences are LNHNV and YYDKDF (reference sequence). Trimming pared 8 bases from V and 6 bases from J, leaving 10 bases between. This CDR3 has 11 amino acids. The CDR3 DNA is TGTGCCACCGGGTTCCGGGATGGCTACACCTTC. Translating it yields CATGFRDGYTF.

The V gene is TRBV5-1, the J gene TRBJ1-1; 9 nucleotides agree with TRBD1. V lost 0 bases, J lost 4 bases, and 7 bases stayed unmatched. The CDR3 spans 16 residues. From germline, CDR1 is SGHRS and CDR2 YFSETQ. The DNA of the CDR3 is TGCGCCAGCAGCTTGGGCCAGACAGGGGGGAGCACTGAAGCTTTCTTT. Protein product: CASSLGQTGGSTEAFF.

In this sample, this clone turned up once. The chain employs TRBV7-8 and TRBJ1-5; D is perhaps TRBD1 (5 bases). The V end lost 1 base, the J end lost 7 bases, and 20 bases lay between the germline ends. Germline CDR1 is SGHVS and CDR2 is FQNEAQ. The CDR3 length is 17 residues. For the CDR3, the DNA is TGTGCCAGCAGCTTAGAATATTCGGCAGGGTCGCGGCAGCCCCAGCATTTT. The encoded protein is CASSLEYSAGSRQPQHF. Looking up the rest from reference TRBV7-8 and TRBJ1-5 gives the full variable domain: GAGVSQSPRYKVAKRGQDVALRCDPISGHVSLFWYQQALGQGPEFLTYFQNEAQLDKSGLPSDRFFAERPEGSVSTLKIQRTQQEDSAVYLCASSLEYSAGSRQPQHFGDGTRLSIL.

The rearrangement joins TRBV7-2 to TRBJ1-5, with D tentatively TRBD1 (5 bases). With 1 base removed from V and 7 bases from J, the gap between germline ends came to 14 bases. The CDR3 is made up of 15 amino acids. Germline V CDR1 and CDR2: SGHTA, FQGNSA. Written as DNA, the CDR3 is TGTGCCAGCAGCTTAGTTTTAGGGGAAGGACAGCCCCAGCATTTT. Translating it yields CASSLVLGEGQPQHF.

This chain uses TRBV28 with TRBJ2-1; 10 positions match TRBD2. The germline V gene has CDR1 MDHEN and CDR2 SYDVKM. The CDR3 spans 18 residues. With 6 bases clipped from V and 6 bases from J, the junction kept 17 bases outside the gene matches. This CDR3 reads CASSSMSGRAGRINEQFF. CDR3 bases: TGTGCCAGCAGCTCCATGAGCGGGAGGGCCGGTAGAATCAATGAGCAGTTCTTC.

This clone was observed a handful of times. The chain is built from TRBV9 and TRBJ2-7; 9 bases map to TRBD1. Germline V lookup: CDR1 SGDLS, CDR2 YYNGEE. The V gene end was trimmed by 4 bases and the J gene end by 0 bases; junction bases not matched to a gene: 5. CDR3 length equals 15 residues. DNA for the CDR3: TGTGCCAGCAGCCCCGGGACAGGGAACTCCTACGAGCAGTACTTC. The encoded protein is CASSPGTGNSYEQYF.

V usage is TRBV7-2 and J usage is TRBJ2-1; 11 nucleotides line up with TRBD1. This CDR3 is 14 amino acids long. Germline loops: CDR1 SGHTA, CDR2 FQGNSA. Trimming at V came to 8 bases and at J to 8 bases, leaving 8 bases not matched to a gene. CDR3 sequence: CASLDRGRPDEQFF. In DNA, the CDR3 is TGTGCCAGCCTGGACAGGGGGCGCCCGGATGAGCAGTTCTTC.

This chain joins TRBV19 and TRBJ1-2; TRBD1 agrees at 9 bases. This CDR3 spans 15 amino acids. Germline lookup yields CDR1 LNHDA and CDR2 SQIVND (reference sequence). The V gene end was trimmed by 5 bases and the J gene end by 4 bases; junction bases not matched to a gene: 8. The CDR3 nucleotides read TGTGCCAGTAGTCGGAAGCCGGGACAGGGCTATGGCTACACCTTC. It is translated as CASSRKPGQGYGYTF.